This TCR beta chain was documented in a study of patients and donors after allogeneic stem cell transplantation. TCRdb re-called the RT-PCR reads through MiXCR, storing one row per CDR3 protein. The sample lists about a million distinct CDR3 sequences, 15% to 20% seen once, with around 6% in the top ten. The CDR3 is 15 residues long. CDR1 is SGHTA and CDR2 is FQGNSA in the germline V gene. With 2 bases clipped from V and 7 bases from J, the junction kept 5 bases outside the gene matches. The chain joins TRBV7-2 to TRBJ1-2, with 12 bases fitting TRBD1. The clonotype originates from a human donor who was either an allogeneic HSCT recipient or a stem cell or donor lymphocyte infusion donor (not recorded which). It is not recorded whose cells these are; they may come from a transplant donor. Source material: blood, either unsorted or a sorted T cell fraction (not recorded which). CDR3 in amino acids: CASSLSGTGGSGYTF. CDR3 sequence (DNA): TGTGCCAGCAGCTTATCCGGGACAGGGGGCTCTGGCTACACCTTC.